The rows below give T cell receptor beta chains drawn from one sample of a study of T cells in Graves' hyperthyroidism and ophthalmopathy. TCRdb re-called the multiplex PCR reads through MiXCR, storing one row per CDR3 protein. Of hundreds of thousands of distinct CDR3 sequences listed, just under 25% are singletons. The source material was blood. The source of these receptors is a man between 50 and 59 years old with Graves' hyperthyroidism. Each CDR3 is given with its conserved first and last residue. D genes are given only for firm matches. Some rows mark clone size as missing; the rest say once, few, many or name a class of expanded clone.

TRBV6-5	few	TRBJ2-7	NA	TGTGCCGGCAGTTACTCGAAAACAATCACCTACGAGCAGTACTTC	CAGSYSKTITYEQYF
TRBV29-1	few	TRBJ2-7	TRBD1	TGCAGCGTTGGTATCGGGACAGGGAGCTACGAGCAGTACTTC	CSVGIGTGSYEQYF
TRBV6-5	few	TRBJ2-6	NA	TGTGCCAGCAGTTCTCGGGCGATAAGCAGCTCTGGGGCCAACGTCCTGACTTTC	CASSSRAISSSGANVLTF
TRBV12-3/TRBV12-4	NA	TRBJ2-2	NA	TGTGCCAGCACGATCAAGTCCACCGGGGAGCTGTTTTTT	CASTIKSTGELFF
TRBV27	few	TRBJ2-3	TRBD2	TGTGCCAGCAGTTCCAGACTAGCGGGAACAGATACGCAGTATTTT	CASSSRLAGTDTQYF
TRBV19	NA	TRBJ2-1	TRBD2	TGTGCCAGTGTAGCGGGAGAGACCAATGAGCAGTTCTTC	CASVAGETNEQFF
TRBV27	NA	TRBJ2-1	TRBD2	TGTGCCAGCAGTCCAACGGGGGGGTCTAGCGGGAGGGCCTACAATGAGCAGTTCTTC	CASSPTGGSSGRAYNEQFF
TRBV12-3/TRBV12-4	NA	TRBJ2-5	NA	TGTGCCAGCAGCCATTCACAGACCCAGTACTTC	CASSHSQTQYF
TRBV6-5	NA	TRBJ1-5	TRBD1	TGTGCCAGCAGTTACGCCGGACAGGGGGCGAACAATCAGCCCCAGCATTTT	CASSYAGQGANNQPQHF
TRBV29-1	few	TRBJ2-1	NA	TGCAGCGTGGGGCAGACTGTCGGCAATGAGCAGTTCTTC	CSVGQTVGNEQFF
TRBV20-1	many	TRBJ2-3	NA	TGCAGTGCAAAAATCATGGAAGGCTACACAGATACGCAGTATTTT	CSAKIMEGYTDTQYF
TRBV12-3/TRBV12-4	NA	TRBJ2-7	TRBD1	TGTGCCAGCAGAGGGGGACAGGGCTCCTACGAGCAGTACTTC	CASRGGQGSYEQYF
TRBV7-3	many	TRBJ2-1	TRBD2	TGTGCCAGCAGCTTATCCCGGACTAGCGGGATTAATGAGCAGTTCTTC	CASSLSRTSGINEQFF
TRBV12-3/TRBV12-4	few	TRBJ2-2	NA	TGTGCCAGCAACTCTCAGGCCGGGGAGCTGTTTTTT	CASNSQAGELFF
TRBV24-1	NA	TRBJ2-7	NA	TGTGCCACCAGTGAATCGGGGACCTACGAGCAGTACTTC	CATSESGTYEQYF
TRBV2	NA	TRBJ2-1	TRBD1	TGTGCCAGCAGTGTAGTAGAGGGCGGGACAGGGGACGGTGAGCAGTTCTTC	CASSVVEGGTGDGEQFF
TRBV10-3	few	TRBJ2-1	TRBD1	TGTGCCATCAGGACGGGACAGGGAATAGTTGAGCAGTTCTTC	CAIRTGQGIVEQFF
TRBV2	few	TRBJ1-2	TRBD1	TGTGCCAGAGGGGTCGGGACAGGGTCTGGCTACACCTTC	CARGVGTGSGYTF
TRBV6-1	many	TRBJ2-3	NA	TGTGCCAGCAGAGAGGGTGATACGCAGTATTTT	CASREGDTQYF
TRBV28	NA	TRBJ2-3	NA	TGTGCCAGCAGTCTCCCCCCGGCTCCAGATACGCAGTATTTT	CASSLPPAPDTQYF
TRBV9	NA	TRBJ2-1	TRBD2	TGTGCCAGCAGCGATAGCGGGAGCGTCTCGGATGAGCAGTTCTTC	CASSDSGSVSDEQFF
TRBV20-1	many	TRBJ2-1	NA	TGCAGTGCTAGGTTTAGGGGGAGGGCCGATGAGCAGTTCTTC	CSARFRGRADEQFF
TRBV2	many	TRBJ2-7	NA	TGTGCCAGCAGTGTACGGGACGGTTTCTACGAGCAGTACTTC	CASSVRDGFYEQYF
TRBV2	NA	TRBJ2-2	TRBD1	TGTGCCAGCACCCCGGGACAGGGGTTCACCGGGGAGCTGTTTTTT	CASTPGQGFTGELFF
TRBV7-8	many	TRBJ2-7	NA	TGTGCCAGCAGCCGATCAGCCTACGAGCAGTACTTC	CASSRSAYEQYF
TRBV19	NA	TRBJ2-5	NA	TGTGCCAGTAGTATAGGGGCCCGGCGGACCCAAGAGACCCAGTACTTC	CASSIGARRTQETQYF
TRBV4-2	NA	TRBJ2-5	TRBD2	TGTGCCAGCAGCCAAGGAGTAGCGGGAGGGCCTCACGGGGAGACCCAGTACTTC	CASSQGVAGGPHGETQYF
TRBV15	NA	TRBJ2-5	NA	TGTGCCACCAGCAGAGTGGGTAGGCTCGGGGAGACCCAGTACTTC	CATSRVGRLGETQYF
TRBV10-2	few	TRBJ1-2	NA	TGCGCCAGCAGAGGGGGTAGTCAGAGCCTTGGCTACACCTTC	CASRGGSQSLGYTF
TRBV20-1	many	TRBJ1-5	NA	TGCAGTGCTTCCCAGGTGGGGCAGCCCCAGCATTTT	CSASQVGQPQHF
TRBV29-1	NA	TRBJ2-1	TRBD1	TGCAGCGTTGTGGCCGGCGGGACAGGCTTCTACAATGAGCAGTTCTTC	CSVVAGGTGFYNEQFF
TRBV5-1	few	TRBJ2-1	TRBD2	TGCGCCAGCTTCGAAAGCGGGAGAGACAATGAGCAGTTCTTC	CASFESGRDNEQFF
TRBV18	many	TRBJ2-7	TRBD1	TGTGCCAGCTCACCACCGGGACAGCCGTCCTACGAGCAGTACTTC	CASSPPGQPSYEQYF
TRBV12-3/TRBV12-4	NA	TRBJ1-1	NA	TGTGCCAGCAGCCCCAGGGGAACGGTCACTGAAGCTTTCTTT	CASSPRGTVTEAFF
TRBV20-1	NA	TRBJ2-7	TRBD2	TGCAGTGCTAGAGAGGGACTAGCGGGATACGAGCAGTACTTC	CSAREGLAGYEQYF
TRBV3-1	many	TRBJ2-3	NA	TGTGCCAGCAGTCAAGGAGGGCTTCGGACAGATACGCAGTATTTT	CASSQGGLRTDTQYF
TRBV2	NA	TRBJ2-1	TRBD2	TGTGCCAGCAGCCGCCCCGCTAGCGGGCCGTACAATGAGCAGTTCTTC	CASSRPASGPYNEQFF
TRBV5-1	few	TRBJ2-5	NA	TGCGCCAGCAGCTTGGACAGCCGGGAGACCCAGTACTTC	CASSLDSRETQYF
TRBV11-2	few	TRBJ2-7	TRBD1	TGTGCCAGCAGCATCTACGACAGGGGCTACGAGCAGTACTTC	CASSIYDRGYEQYF
TRBV5-6	NA	TRBJ2-6	TRBD2	TGTGCCAGCAGCTTGGTGGGGGGGGACGGCTCTGGGGCCAACGTCCTGACTTTC	CASSLVGGDGSGANVLTF
TRBV20-1	few	TRBJ2-1	NA	TGCAGTGCTGGACACAATGAGCAGTTCTTC	CSAGHNEQFF
TRBV12-3/TRBV12-4	few	TRBJ2-7	NA	TGTGCCAGCAGTGCCACAGAACTCTACGAGCAGTACTTC	CASSATELYEQYF
TRBV29-1	few	TRBJ2-7	TRBD1	TGCAGCGTTGAAGGTCAGGGGGACCGGGAGCAGTACTTC	CSVEGQGDREQYF
TRBV28	NA	TRBJ2-3	NA	TGTGCCAGCAGACTCTCGGGGAGGACGCAGTATTTT	CASRLSGRTQYF
TRBV3-1	NA	TRBJ2-1	TRBD2	TGTGCCAGCAGCCAAGTAGGGACTAGCGGGCCCCGCTACAATGAGCAGTTCTTC	CASSQVGTSGPRYNEQFF
TRBV3-1	NA	TRBJ1-1	NA	TGTGCCAGCAGCTGGGGGCTGGGAGACACTGAAGCTTTCTTT	CASSWGLGDTEAFF
TRBV6-1	many	TRBJ1-5	NA	TGTGCCAGCAGACCCTCTTTTCAAAGCTATAGCAATCAGCCCCAGCATTTT	CASRPSFQSYSNQPQHF
TRBV7-3	few	TRBJ1-2	NA	TGTGCCAGCAGTCCCCCGGAGCTCTATGGCTACACCTTC	CASSPPELYGYTF
TRBV9	NA	TRBJ2-1	TRBD2	TGTGCCAGCGGACTAGCGAGGTCTGGTGAGCAGTTCTTC	CASGLARSGEQFF
TRBV7-9	many	TRBJ2-7	NA	TGTGCCAGCAGCTTAGCGGGGGGCTCAACCTACGAGCAGTACTTC	CASSLAGGSTYEQYF
TRBV27	many	TRBJ2-3	TRBD2	TGTGCCAGCAGTAGGACTAGCGACCGCACAGATACGCAGTATTTT	CASSRTSDRTDTQYF
TRBV11-2	many	TRBJ2-3	TRBD2	TGTGCCAGCAGCCAACCCCCAAAGAAGGCGGGAGGACCCACAGATACGCAGTATTTT	CASSQPPKKAGGPTDTQYF
TRBV12-3/TRBV12-4	many	TRBJ1-1	TRBD1	TGTGCCAGCAGAGTAAACCGGGACAGGGAAGCTTTCTTT	CASRVNRDREAFF
TRBV5-6	NA	TRBJ2-5	NA	TGTGCCAGCAAGGACACTAGCAAAGAGACCCAGTACTTC	CASKDTSKETQYF
TRBV19	once	TRBJ2-2	NA	TGTGCCAGTAGTGTCAAGAGCATAACCGGGGAGCTGTTTTTT	CASSVKSITGELFF
TRBV7-2	NA	TRBJ1-6	TRBD1	TGTGCCAGCAGCAGACAGGGAGGAGAGGCTTCACCCCTCCACTTT	CASSRQGGEASPLHF
TRBV11-2	few	TRBJ2-1	NA	TGTGCCAGCAGCCCCGGGACACGTAAATTCGGGCAGTTCTTC	CASSPGTRKFGQFF
TRBV11-2	few	TRBJ1-1	NA	TGTGCCAGCAGCTTAGATGAGGAAGCTTTCTTT	CASSLDEEAFF
TRBV11-2	many	TRBJ2-3	TRBD1	TGTGCCAGCAGCTTAGAGGGCGGGACAGGAGTTACGCAGTATTTT	CASSLEGGTGVTQYF
TRBV20-1	many	TRBJ2-7	TRBD2	TGCAGTGCTCCCCTCCGGGGCGGGAGTAGGAACGAGCAGTACTTC	CSAPLRGGSRNEQYF